The 4 T cell receptor beta chains below come from one sample, sequenced in a study of OX40 agonist ivuxolimab in advanced cancers. Clones were sequenced by immunoSEQ multiplex PCR, and TCRdb holds only the in-frame ones, with some missing. The sample includes under 95,000 clones, 87% of them seen just once. Sequenced material: CD4+ or CD8+ T cells sorted from blood, taken in a trial of the OX40 agonist ivuxolimab. These receptors were obtained from an adult with an advanced solid tumor such as melanoma, head and neck, liver or kidney cancer.

The gene calls are TRBV7-3 and TRBJ1-2, with D possibly TRBD1 on 6 matching bases. CDR1 and CDR2 from the germline V gene are SGHTA and FQGTGA. The CDR3 has 18 amino acids. The V and J ends lost 5 bases and 1 base respectively, with 23 bases between them. CDR3 nucleotide sequence: TGTGCCAGCAGCCCGTATGGCGAAATAGGGGGTGGTAACTATGGCTACACCTTC. It specifies CASSPYGEIGGGNYGYTF.

This clone was counted once. The gene calls are TRBV11-2 and TRBJ1-5; D unclear. Trimming removed 1 base from V and 5 bases from J, with 6 bases in between. The length of the CDR3 is 13 residues. Looked up from germline, CDR1 is SGHAT and CDR2 is FQNNGV. In nucleotides, the CDR3 is TGTGCCAGCAGCTTAGGACCTTATCAGCCCCAGCATTTT. It yields the protein CASSLGPYQPQHF.

The chain carries TRBV28 and TRBJ1-1, with 8 bases matching TRBD1. Germline CDR1 and CDR2: MDHEN and SYDVKM. Trimming took 6 bases from V and 1 from J; bases not matched to a gene: 4. The CDR3 is 14 residues long. Here the CDR3 DNA reads TGTGCCAGCAGCCTGGGACAGGCGAACACTGAAGCTTTCTTT. It specifies CASSLGQANTEAFF.

This clone was seen a single time. The CDR3 nucleotides read TGTGCCAGCTTCGCCCGGGACCGACCCAAGCCGTACTTC. This encodes CASFARDRPKPYF. The V and J genes are TRBV5-6 and TRBJ2-7; the D call may be TRBD1 or TRBD2 (5 bases each). V was cut by 7 bases and J by 12 bases, with 23 bases left in between. Germline V lookup: CDR1 SGHDT, CDR2 YYEEEE. The length of the CDR3 is 13 residues. The full variable domain, completed using reference TRBV5-6 and TRBJ2-7, is DAGVTQSPTHLIKTRGQQVTLRCSPKSGHDTVSWYQQALGQGPQFIFQYYEEEERQRGNFPDRFSGHQFPNYSSELNVNALLLGDSALYLCASFARDRPKPYFGPGTRLTVT.